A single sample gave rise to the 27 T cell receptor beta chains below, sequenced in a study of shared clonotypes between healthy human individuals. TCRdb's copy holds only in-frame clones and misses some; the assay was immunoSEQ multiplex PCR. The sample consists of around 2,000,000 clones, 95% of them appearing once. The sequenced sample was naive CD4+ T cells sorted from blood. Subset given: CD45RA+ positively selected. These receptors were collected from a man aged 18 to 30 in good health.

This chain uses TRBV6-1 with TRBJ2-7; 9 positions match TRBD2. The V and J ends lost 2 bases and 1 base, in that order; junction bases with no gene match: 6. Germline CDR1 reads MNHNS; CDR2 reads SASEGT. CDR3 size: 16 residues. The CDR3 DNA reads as TGTGCCAGCAGTGAAATGGTGCTAGCGGGATCCTACGAGCAGTACTTC. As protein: CASSEMVLAGSYEQYF.

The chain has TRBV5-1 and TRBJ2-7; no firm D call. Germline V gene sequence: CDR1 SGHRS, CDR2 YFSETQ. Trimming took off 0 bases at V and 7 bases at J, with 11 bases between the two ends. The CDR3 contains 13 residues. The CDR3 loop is CASSLAVRREQYF. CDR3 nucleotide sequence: TGCGCCAGCAGCTTGGCGGTGAGGAGAGAGCAGTACTTC.

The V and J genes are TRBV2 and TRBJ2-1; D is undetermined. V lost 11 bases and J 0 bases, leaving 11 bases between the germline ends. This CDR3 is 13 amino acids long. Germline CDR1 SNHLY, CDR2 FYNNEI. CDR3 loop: CAASVLSYNEQFF. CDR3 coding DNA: TGTGCCGCTTCAGTACTCTCCTACAATGAGCAGTTCTTC. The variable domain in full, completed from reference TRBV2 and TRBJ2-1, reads EPEVTQTPSHQVTQMGQEVILRCVPISNHLYFYWYRQILGQKVEFLVSFYNNEISEKSEIFDDQFSVERPDGSNFTLKIRSTKLEDSAMYFCAASVLSYNEQFFGPGTRLTVL.

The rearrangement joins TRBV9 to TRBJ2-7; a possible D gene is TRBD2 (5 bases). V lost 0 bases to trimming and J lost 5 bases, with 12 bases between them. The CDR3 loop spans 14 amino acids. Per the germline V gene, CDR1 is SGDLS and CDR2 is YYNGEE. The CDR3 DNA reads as TGTGCCAGCAGCGTAGGAGGGCTCGAAAACGAGCAGTACTTC. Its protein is CASSVGGLENEQYF.

The CDR3 nucleotides are TGTGCCAGTAGTACACGGGACGCATATGGCTACACCTTC. Protein: CASSTRDAYGYTF. This chain uses TRBV19 with TRBJ1-2, with TRBD1 as a possible D gene (5 bases). Germline CDR1 is LNHDA and CDR2 is SQIVND (reference sequence). V lost 4 bases to trimming and J lost 5 bases, with 11 bases between them. The CDR3 consists of 13 residues.

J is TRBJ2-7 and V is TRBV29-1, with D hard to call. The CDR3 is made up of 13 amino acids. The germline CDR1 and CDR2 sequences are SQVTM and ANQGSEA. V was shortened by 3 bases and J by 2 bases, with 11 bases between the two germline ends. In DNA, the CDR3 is TGCAGCGTTGAGTCCGGGTTAACCTACGAGCAGTACTTC. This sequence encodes CSVESGLTYEQYF.

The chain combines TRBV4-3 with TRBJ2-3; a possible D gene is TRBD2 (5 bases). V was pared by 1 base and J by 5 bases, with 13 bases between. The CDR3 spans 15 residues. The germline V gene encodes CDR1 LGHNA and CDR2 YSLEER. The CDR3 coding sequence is TGCGCCAGCAGCCAAGGGACCGGGATGGTAGATACGCAGTATTTT. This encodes CASSQGTGMVDTQYF.

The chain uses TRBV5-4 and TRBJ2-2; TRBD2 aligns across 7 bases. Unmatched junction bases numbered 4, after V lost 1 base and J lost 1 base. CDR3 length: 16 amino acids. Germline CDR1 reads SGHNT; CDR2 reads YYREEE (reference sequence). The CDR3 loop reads CASSLFSGVNTGELFF. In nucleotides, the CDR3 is TGTGCCAGCAGCTTGTTCAGCGGGGTGAACACCGGGGAGCTGTTTTTT.

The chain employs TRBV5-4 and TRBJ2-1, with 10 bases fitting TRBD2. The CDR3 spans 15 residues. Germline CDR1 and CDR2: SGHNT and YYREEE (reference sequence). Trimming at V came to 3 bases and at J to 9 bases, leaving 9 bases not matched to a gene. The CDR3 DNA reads TGTGCCAGCAGCTGGGGGCTAGCGGGAGAAGTTGAGCAGTTCTTC. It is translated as CASSWGLAGEVEQFF.

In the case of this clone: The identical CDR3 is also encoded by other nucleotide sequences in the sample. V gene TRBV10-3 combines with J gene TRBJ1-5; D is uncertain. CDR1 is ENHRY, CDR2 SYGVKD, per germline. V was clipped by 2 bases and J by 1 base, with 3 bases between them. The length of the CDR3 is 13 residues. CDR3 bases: TGTGCCATCAGTGAGGGAAGCAATCAGCCCCAGCATTTT. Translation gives CAISEGSNQPQHF.

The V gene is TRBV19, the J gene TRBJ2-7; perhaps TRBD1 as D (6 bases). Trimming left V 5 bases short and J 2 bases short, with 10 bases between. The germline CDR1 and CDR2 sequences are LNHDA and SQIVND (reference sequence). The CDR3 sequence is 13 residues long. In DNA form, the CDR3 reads TGTGCCAGTAGTGTGACAGGACCCTACGAGCAGTACTTC. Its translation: CASSVTGPYEQYF.

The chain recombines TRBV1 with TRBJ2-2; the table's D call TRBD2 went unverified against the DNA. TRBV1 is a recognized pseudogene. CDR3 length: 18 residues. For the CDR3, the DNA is TGCACCAGCAGCCTAAGACTAGCGGGAGGGCCCGACACCGGGGAGCTGTTTTTT. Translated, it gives CTSSLRLAGGPDTGELFF.

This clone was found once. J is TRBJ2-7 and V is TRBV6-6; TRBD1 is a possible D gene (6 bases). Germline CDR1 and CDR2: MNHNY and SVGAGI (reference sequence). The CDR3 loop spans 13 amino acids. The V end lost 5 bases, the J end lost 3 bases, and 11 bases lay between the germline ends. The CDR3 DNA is TGTGCCAGCAGTATCACAGGGTACTACGAGCAGTACTTC. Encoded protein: CASSITGYYEQYF.

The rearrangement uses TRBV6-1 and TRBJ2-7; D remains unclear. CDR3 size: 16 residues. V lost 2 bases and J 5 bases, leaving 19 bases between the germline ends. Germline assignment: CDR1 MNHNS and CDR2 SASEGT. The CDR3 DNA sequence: TGTGCCAGCAGTGAACTAGTCAGGACCAGAGTCCACGAGCAGTACTTC. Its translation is CASSELVRTRVHEQYF.

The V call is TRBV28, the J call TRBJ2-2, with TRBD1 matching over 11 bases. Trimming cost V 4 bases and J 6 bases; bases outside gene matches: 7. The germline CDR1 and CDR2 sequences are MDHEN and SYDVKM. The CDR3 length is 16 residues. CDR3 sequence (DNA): TGTGCCAGCAGTTCTCCCAGGACAGGGGGCCCCGGGGAGCTGTTTTTT. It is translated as CASSSPRTGGPGELFF.

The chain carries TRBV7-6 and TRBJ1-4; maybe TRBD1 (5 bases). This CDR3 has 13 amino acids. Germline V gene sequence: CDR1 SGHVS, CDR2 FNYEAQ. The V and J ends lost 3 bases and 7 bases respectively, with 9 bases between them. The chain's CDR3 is CASSFRQFEKLFF. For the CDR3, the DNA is TGTGCCAGCAGCTTCCGACAGTTTGAAAAACTGTTTTTT.

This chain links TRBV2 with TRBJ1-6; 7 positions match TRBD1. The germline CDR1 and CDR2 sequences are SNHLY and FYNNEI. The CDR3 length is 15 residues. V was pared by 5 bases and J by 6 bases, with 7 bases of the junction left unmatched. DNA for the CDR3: TGTGCCAGCAGTCCCGGGACAGACCCTAATTCACCCCTCCACTTT. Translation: CASSPGTDPNSPLHF. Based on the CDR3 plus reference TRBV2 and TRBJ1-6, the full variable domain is EPEVTQTPSHQVTQMGQEVILRCVPISNHLYFYWYRQILGQKVEFLVSFYNNEISEKSEIFDDQFSVERPDGSNFTLKIRSTKLEDSAMYFCASSPGTDPNSPLHFGNGTRLTVT.

CDR3 loop: CAISGAVSGPYEQYF. CDR3 DNA sequence: TGTGCCATCAGTGGGGCCGTGAGTGGCCCCTACGAGCAGTACTTC. The rearrangement links TRBV10-3 to TRBJ2-7, with D unresolved. Looked up from germline, CDR1 is ENHRY and CDR2 is SYGVKD. Trimming shortened V by 4 bases and J by 2 bases, and 15 bases separated the two germline ends. The CDR3 loop spans 15 amino acids.

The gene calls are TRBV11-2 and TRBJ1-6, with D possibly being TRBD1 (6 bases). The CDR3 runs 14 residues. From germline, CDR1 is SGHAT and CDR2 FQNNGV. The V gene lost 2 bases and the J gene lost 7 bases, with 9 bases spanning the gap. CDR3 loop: CASSLTGRNSPLHF. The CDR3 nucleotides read TGTGCCAGCAGCTTAACAGGGCGGAATTCACCCCTCCACTTT.

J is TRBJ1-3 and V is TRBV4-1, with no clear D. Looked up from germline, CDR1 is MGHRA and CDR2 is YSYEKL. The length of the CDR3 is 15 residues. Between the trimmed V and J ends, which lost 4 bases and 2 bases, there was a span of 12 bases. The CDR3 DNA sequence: TGCGCCAGCAGCCCCCAGGAGATGGCTGGAAACACCATATATTTT. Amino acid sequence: CASSPQEMAGNTIYF.

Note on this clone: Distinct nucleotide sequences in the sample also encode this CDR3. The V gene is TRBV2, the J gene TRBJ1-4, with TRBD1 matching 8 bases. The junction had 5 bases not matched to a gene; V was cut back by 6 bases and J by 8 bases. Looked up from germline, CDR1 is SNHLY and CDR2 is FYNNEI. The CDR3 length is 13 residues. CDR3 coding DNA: TGTGCCAGCAGGGACAGGGTGGGGGAAAAACTGTTTTTT. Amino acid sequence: CASRDRVGEKLFF.

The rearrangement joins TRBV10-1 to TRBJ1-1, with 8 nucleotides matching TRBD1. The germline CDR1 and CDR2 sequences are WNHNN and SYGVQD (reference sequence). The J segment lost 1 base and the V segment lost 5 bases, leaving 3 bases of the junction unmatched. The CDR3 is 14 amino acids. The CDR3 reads CASSIGTGNTEAFF. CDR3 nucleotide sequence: TGCGCCAGCAGTATCGGGACAGGGAACACTGAAGCTTTCTTT.

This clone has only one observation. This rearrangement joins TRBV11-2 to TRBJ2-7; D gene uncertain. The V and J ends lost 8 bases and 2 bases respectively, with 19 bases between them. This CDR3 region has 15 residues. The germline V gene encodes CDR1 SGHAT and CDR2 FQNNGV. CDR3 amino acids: CASGPAWGNTYEQYF. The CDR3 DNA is TGTGCCAGCGGACCCGCTTGGGGAAATACCTACGAGCAGTACTTC.

The CDR3 reads CASRYSGTLGNTIYF. The CDR3 region has the DNA TGTGCCAGCAGATACTCCGGGACACTTGGAAACACCATATATTTT. This chain links TRBV27 with TRBJ1-3, with a tentative D call TRBD1 (6 bases). V gave up 6 bases and J gave up 3 bases, with 15 bases separating them. Germline CDR1 reads MNHEY; CDR2 reads SMNVEV (reference sequence). This CDR3 has 15 residues.

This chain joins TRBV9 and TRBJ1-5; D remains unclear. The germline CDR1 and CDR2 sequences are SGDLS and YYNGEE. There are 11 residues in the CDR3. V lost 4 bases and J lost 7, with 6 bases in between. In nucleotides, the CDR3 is TGTGCCAGCAGCCCCGGCCAGCCCCAGCATTTT. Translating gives CASSPGQPQHF.

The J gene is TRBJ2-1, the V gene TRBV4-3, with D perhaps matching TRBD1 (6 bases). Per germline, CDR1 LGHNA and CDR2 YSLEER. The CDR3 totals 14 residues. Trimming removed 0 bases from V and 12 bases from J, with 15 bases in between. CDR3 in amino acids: CASSQEGVTGRQFF. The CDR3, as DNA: TGCGCCAGCAGCCAAGAAGGAGTGACAGGTCGGCAGTTCTTC.

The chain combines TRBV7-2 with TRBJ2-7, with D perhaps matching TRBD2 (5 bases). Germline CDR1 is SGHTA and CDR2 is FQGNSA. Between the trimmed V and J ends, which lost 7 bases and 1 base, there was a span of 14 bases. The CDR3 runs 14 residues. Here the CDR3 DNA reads TGTGCCAGCACCCTACTTGGGGAGTCCTACGAGCAGTACTTC. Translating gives CASTLLGESYEQYF. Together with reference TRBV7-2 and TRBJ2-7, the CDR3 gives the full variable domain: GAGVSQSPSNKVTEKGKDVELRCDPISGHTALYWYRQSLGQGLEFLIYFQGNSAPDKSGLPSDRFSAERTGGSVSTLTIQRTQQEDSAVYLCASTLLGESYEQYFGPGTRLTVT.